The next 13 T cell receptor beta chains were all read from a single sample in a study of cytomegalovirus exposure and HLA in healthy donors. 13 Jbeta primers and 60 Vbeta primers were used for the PCR. Using immunoSEQ multiplex PCR, the repertoire was profiled, and TCRdb retains in-frame clones only, with some absent. In the table there are around 150,000 clones, around 85% of which are singletons. Sequencing used PBMCs. The receptors were sampled from a man in his forties in good health and CMV-seronegative.

The genes are TRBV19 and TRBJ1-2; possibly TRBD1 for D (5 bases). V dropped 0 bases and J dropped 8 bases, with 10 bases sitting between them. Germline values: CDR1 LNHDA, CDR2 SQIVND (reference sequence). CDR3 length: 13 amino acids. CDR3 nucleotide sequence: TGTGCCAGTAGTATAGACTGGGGCAGGGGCTACACCTTC. The encoded protein is CASSIDWGRGYTF.

The chain employs TRBV7-3 and TRBJ1-3, with D unclear. Trimming cost V 5 bases and J 1 base, with 6 bases left between them. Germline CDR1 and CDR2: SGHTA and FQGTGA. This CDR3 has 13 amino acids. Written as DNA, the CDR3 is TGTGCCAGCAGCCCGGGTTCTGGAAACACCATATATTTT. Translation: CASSPGSGNTIYF.

This clone was picked up one time. The V call is TRBV30, the J call TRBJ2-6; tentatively, D is TRBD1 (5 bases). The V end was cut by 7 bases, the J end by 0 bases, with 19 bases between. This CDR3 is built from 17 residues. Per the germline V gene, CDR1 is GTSNPN and CDR2 is SVGIG (reference sequence). This CDR3 is CASDQGQVISGANVLTF. The CDR3 DNA follows: TGTGCCTCGGACCAGGGCCAGGTAATCTCTGGGGCCAACGTCCTGACTTTC.

The chain combines TRBV28 with TRBJ2-7; TRBD1 aligns across 11 bases. This CDR3 comprises 15 residues. Germline lookup yields CDR1 MDHEN and CDR2 SYDVKM. V shed 4 bases and J 2 bases; nucleotides not matched to a gene: 4. CDR3 sequence: CASSSSGQGAYEQYF. The CDR3 coding sequence is TGTGCCAGCAGTTCGTCGGGACAGGGGGCCTACGAGCAGTACTTC.

This chain uses TRBV7-9 with TRBJ2-5; D remains unclear. V was cut by 5 bases and J by 4 bases, with 8 bases left in between. CDR1 SEHNR and CDR2 FQNEAQ come from the germline V gene (reference sequence). The CDR3 consists of 12 residues. CDR3 region: CASSPKLETQYF. CDR3 DNA: TGTGCCAGCAGCCCCAAACTAGAGACCCAGTACTTC.

The chain recombines TRBV29-1 with TRBJ2-1; 11 nucleotides agree with TRBD2. This CDR3 is 14 amino acids long. Per germline, CDR1 SQVTM and CDR2 ANQGSEA. The ends lost 6 bases at V and 7 bases at J; junction bases unmatched: 8. CDR3 nucleotide sequence: TGCAGCGTCGCCGGGACTAGCGGTGCAAATGAGCAGTTCTTC. It specifies CSVAGTSGANEQFF.

This sequence joins TRBV10-3 and TRBJ1-5, with D unresolved. Germline V gene sequence: CDR1 ENHRY, CDR2 SYGVKD. Trimming removed 4 bases from V and 7 bases from J, with 8 bases in between. The CDR3 spans 12 residues. The CDR3: CAISAARQPQHF. The CDR3, as DNA: TGTGCCATCAGTGCCGCGCGGCAGCCCCAGCATTTT.

The rearrangement links TRBV30 to TRBJ2-7; 7 bases map to TRBD1. From germline, CDR1 is GTSNPN and CDR2 SVGIG (reference sequence). CDR3 length equals 14 residues. V lost 8 bases and J lost 3; bases outside the gene matches: 13. CDR3 in DNA: TGTGCCGGAAGAAGTACAGGGGCTCGCTACGAGCAGTACTTC. It yields the protein CAGRSTGARYEQYF.

The J gene is TRBJ2-7, the V gene TRBV7-9; D is possibly TRBD1 (6 bases). The CDR3 consists of 15 residues. Trimming removed 2 bases at V and 0 bases at J, with 11 bases between. Germline V gives CDR1 SEHNR, CDR2 FQNEAQ (reference sequence). The CDR3 DNA reads TGTGCCAGCAGCTTAACCATGGACAGCTCCTACGAGCAGTACTTC. Its translation is CASSLTMDSSYEQYF.

This CDR3 reads CAWSPRGADTQYF. CDR3 nucleotides: TGTGCCTGGAGTCCCCGGGGGGCAGATACGCAGTATTTT. This sequence joins TRBV30 and TRBJ2-3; 7 bases match TRBD2. Looked up from germline, CDR1 is GTSNPN and CDR2 is SVGIG (reference sequence). The CDR3 covers 13 residues. Trimming at V came to 2 bases and at J to 4 bases, leaving 3 bases not matched to a gene.

The J gene is TRBJ2-5, the V gene TRBV6-4, with 7 bases matching TRBD1. CDR1 MRHNA and CDR2 SNTAGT come from the germline V gene. The CDR3 spans 16 residues. J was trimmed by 2 bases and V by 0 bases; bases with no gene match: 6. The DNA for the CDR3 is TGTGCCAGCAGTGACTCACGATCGGGACAGCAAGAGACCCAGTACTTC. The encoded protein is CASSDSRSGQQETQYF.

This chain joins TRBV5-4 and TRBJ2-1; 9 bases line up with TRBD2. The CDR3 has 17 residues. V lost 0 bases to trimming and J lost 6 bases; unmatched junction nucleotides: 10. CDR1 is SGHNT and CDR2 is YYREEE in the germline V gene (reference sequence). Here the CDR3 reads CASSLGGGGVRGNEQFF. CDR3 coding DNA: TGTGCCAGCAGCTTGGGGGGCGGGGGGGTTCGGGGCAATGAGCAGTTCTTC.

The chain recombines TRBV6-6 with TRBJ2-7; D uncertain. Trimming cost V 7 bases and J 2 bases, with 15 bases left between them. Germline V gene lookup returns CDR1 MNHNY and CDR2 SVGAGI (reference sequence). CDR3 length: 14 amino acids. CDR3 bases: TGTGCCAGCACTCCTGTAGGAAGCGCCTACGAGCAGTACTTC. Translating it yields CASTPVGSAYEQYF.